This TCR beta chain was sequenced during a study of T cells in Graves' hyperthyroidism and ophthalmopathy. CDR3 length: 13 amino acids. Germline CDR1 reads SGHAT; CDR2 reads FQNNGV. V lost 3 bases to trimming and J lost 3 bases, with 9 bases between them. TCR beta CDR3 region amplification was performed from RNA transcripts. First-round RT-PCR of the TCR CDR3 relied on the HTBI primer set. One entry per CDR3 protein, called by TCRdb with MiXCR from the multiplex PCR reads. The sample lists approximately 590,000 distinct CDR3 sequences; 15% to 18% were seen once. This clonotype was counted at least ten times. Each patient was aged 18 to 65 and had newly diagnosed hyperthyroidism of under 2 months' duration.

The sample taken for sequencing was blood. The genes are TRBV11-2 and TRBJ2-7; no firm D call. The sequence came from a woman between 25 and 40 years old with Graves' hyperthyroidism. The CDR3 DNA is TGTGCCAGCAGCTTTTCACAGAGCTACGAGCAGTACTTC. Translating gives CASSFSQSYEQYF.